These 6 T cell receptor beta chains originate from one sample sequenced in a study of OX40 agonist ivuxolimab in advanced cancers. The method was immunoSEQ multiplex PCR; TCRdb's version includes in-frame clones alone and lacks a portion of them. The profile shows about 67,000 clones, about 84% of them singletons. The sample was CD4+ or CD8+ T cells sorted from blood, taken in a trial of the OX40 agonist ivuxolimab. All receptors derive from an adult with an advanced solid tumor such as melanoma, head and neck, liver or kidney cancer.

This chain links TRBV7-2 with TRBJ2-3; 8 positions agree with TRBD1. This CDR3 comprises 14 residues. The J segment lost 0 bases and the V segment lost 4 bases, leaving 0 bases of the junction unmatched. Germline V lookup: CDR1 SGHTA, CDR2 FQGNSA. CDR3 DNA: TGTGCCAGCAGCTGGGACAGGAGCACAGATACGCAGTATTTT. The encoded protein is CASSWDRSTDTQYF.

The rearrangement uses TRBV6-4 and TRBJ2-3; D is perhaps TRBD1 (9 bases). CDR1 and CDR2 (germline): MRHNA, SNTAGT. CDR3 length equals 16 residues. V was cut by 6 bases and J by 5 bases, with 21 bases left in between. The CDR3 is CASSPGQGAGGDTQYF. For the CDR3, the DNA is TGTGCCAGCAGCCCGGGACAGGGCGCGGGAGGAGATACGCAGTATTTT.

V usage is TRBV27 and J usage is TRBJ2-2, with 9 bases aligning to TRBD2. The germline CDR1 and CDR2 sequences are MNHEY and SMNVEV (reference sequence). The CDR3 consists of 17 residues. V lost 3 bases and J lost 0; bases outside the gene matches: 5. The CDR3 DNA reads as TGTGCCAGCAGTTTCCTAGCGGGAAGGACGAACACCGGGGAGCTGTTTTTT. Its protein product is CASSFLAGRTNTGELFF.

This clone was found a few times. In nucleotides, the CDR3 is TGTGCCAGCAGTTTTTCCAGGGGCCTCGGCTCCTATAATTCACCCCTCCACTTT. It yields the protein CASSFSRGLGSYNSPLHF. The chain has TRBV28 and TRBJ1-6; D might be TRBD1 (6 bases). The CDR3 has 18 residues. Germline CDR1 reads MDHEN; CDR2 reads SYDVKM. Trimming removed 3 bases from V and 0 bases from J, with 15 bases in between.

The rearrangement uses TRBV15 and TRBJ2-3, with 7 bases aligning to TRBD2. Germline V gene lookup returns CDR1 LNHNV and CDR2 YYDKDF (reference sequence). This CDR3 has 16 residues. J was trimmed by 4 bases and V by 3 bases; bases with no gene match: 10. DNA of the CDR3: TGTGCCACCAGCAGCCTCCGAGCGGGGCAAGCAGATACGCAGTATTTT. Translated, it gives CATSSLRAGQADTQYF.

This chain uses TRBV30 with TRBJ2-1; a weak D match, TRBD1 (6 bases). CDR1 and CDR2 from the germline V gene are GTSNPN and SVGIG (reference sequence). The CDR3 length is 14 residues. Trimming shortened V by 2 bases and J by 2 bases, and 10 bases separated the two germline ends. CDR3 coding DNA: TGTGCCTGGAGTCGGGACATGGCCTACAATGAGCAGTTCTTC. Translation gives CAWSRDMAYNEQFF.